This TCR beta chain derives from a study of CD8+ T cells in alopecia areata. Study details: In an open-label trial, patients got 5 to 10 mg tofacitinib twice daily. Study results and caveats: Clonality exceeded that of normal scalp in lesional scalp, most notably in alopecia totalis/universalis. Under tofacitinib, fewer expanded CD8+ clones appeared among the top 100 scalp clones. Many expanded lesional clones remained in scalp and blood on tofacitinib.

Notes on this clone: Its antigen is still unknown.

Treatment given: oral pan-JAK inhibitor, 5-10 mg twice daily. In each case, RNA was isolated and then reverse transcribed into cDNA as the sequencing template. The assay was immunoSEQ multiplex PCR, and TCRdb's table has in-frame clones only and misses some. The sample yields about 190,000 clones, around three fifths seen once. This receptor was taken from a human donor with alopecia areata. The sample was CD4+ T cells sorted from blood, taken at week 49, from a patient treated with tofacitinib.

The CDR3 nucleotides read TGCAGCGTTATTGGAGTCGAAGCTTTCTTT. This gives the protein CSVIGVEAFF. V is TRBV29-1 and J is TRBJ1-1; D gene unclear. Trimming left V 5 bases short and J 8 bases short, with 9 bases between. The CDR3 sequence is 10 residues long. Per germline, CDR1 SQVTM and CDR2 ANQGSEA.